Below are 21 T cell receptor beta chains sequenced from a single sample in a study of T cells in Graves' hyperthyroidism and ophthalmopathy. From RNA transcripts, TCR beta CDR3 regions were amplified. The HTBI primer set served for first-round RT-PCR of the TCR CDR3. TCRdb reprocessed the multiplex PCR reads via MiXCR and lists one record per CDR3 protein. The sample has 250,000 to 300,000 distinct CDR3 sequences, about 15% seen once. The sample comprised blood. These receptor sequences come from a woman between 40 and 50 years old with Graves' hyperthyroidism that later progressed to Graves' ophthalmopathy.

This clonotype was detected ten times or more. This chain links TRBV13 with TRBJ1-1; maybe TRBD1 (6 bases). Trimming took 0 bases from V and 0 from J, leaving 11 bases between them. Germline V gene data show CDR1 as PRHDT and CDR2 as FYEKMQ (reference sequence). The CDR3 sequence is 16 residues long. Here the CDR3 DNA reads TGTGCCAGCAGCTTAGGGCCTACAGGGTTGAACACTGAAGCTTTCTTT. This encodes CASSLGPTGLNTEAFF. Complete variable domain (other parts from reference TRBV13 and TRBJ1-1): AAGVIQSPRHLIKEKRETATLKCYPIPRHDTVYWYQQGPGQDPQFLISFYEKMQSDKGSIPDRFSAQQFSDYHSELNMSSLELGDSALYFCASSLGPTGLNTEAFFGQGTRLTVV.

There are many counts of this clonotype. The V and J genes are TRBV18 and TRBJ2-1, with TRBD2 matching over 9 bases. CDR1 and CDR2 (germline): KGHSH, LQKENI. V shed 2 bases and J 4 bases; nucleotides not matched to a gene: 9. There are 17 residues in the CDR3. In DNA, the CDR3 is TGTGCCAGCTCACCAGAGGTGAATAGCGGGAGTTACAATGAGCAGTTCTTC. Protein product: CASSPEVNSGSYNEQFF. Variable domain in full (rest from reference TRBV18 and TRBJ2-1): NAGVMQNPRHLVRRRGQEARLRCSPMKGHSHVYWYRQLPEEGLKFMVYLQKENIIDESGMPKERFSAEFPKEGPSILRIQQVVRGDSAAYFCASSPEVNSGSYNEQFFGPGTRLTVL.

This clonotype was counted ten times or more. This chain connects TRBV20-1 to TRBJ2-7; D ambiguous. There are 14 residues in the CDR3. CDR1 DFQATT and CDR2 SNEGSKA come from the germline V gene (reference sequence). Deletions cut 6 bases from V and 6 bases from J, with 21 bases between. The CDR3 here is CSAPNLKTGTEQYF. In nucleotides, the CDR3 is TGCAGTGCCCCGAACCTGAAAACGGGCACCGAGCAGTACTTC.

The CDR3 protein is CASSSDSDRMIYGYTF. CDR3 coding DNA: TGTGCCAGCTCATCGGACTCGGACAGGATGATCTATGGCTACACCTTC. J is TRBJ1-2 and V is TRBV18; 7 bases align to TRBD1. V was clipped by 5 bases and J by 4 bases; unmatched bases: 13. This CDR3 has 16 amino acids. CDR1 is KGHSH, CDR2 LQKENI, per germline.

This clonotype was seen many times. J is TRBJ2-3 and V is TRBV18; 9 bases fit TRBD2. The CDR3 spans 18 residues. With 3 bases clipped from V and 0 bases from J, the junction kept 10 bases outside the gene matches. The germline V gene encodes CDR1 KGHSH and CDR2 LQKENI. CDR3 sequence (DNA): TGTGCCAGCTCACCCGGAACCGGGACTAGCAGTAGCACAGATACGCAGTATTTT. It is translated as CASSPGTGTSSSTDTQYF. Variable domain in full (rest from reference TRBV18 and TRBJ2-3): NAGVMQNPRHLVRRRGQEARLRCSPMKGHSHVYWYRQLPEEGLKFMVYLQKENIIDESGMPKERFSAEFPKEGPSILRIQQVVRGDSAAYFCASSPGTGTSSSTDTQYFGPGTRLTVL.

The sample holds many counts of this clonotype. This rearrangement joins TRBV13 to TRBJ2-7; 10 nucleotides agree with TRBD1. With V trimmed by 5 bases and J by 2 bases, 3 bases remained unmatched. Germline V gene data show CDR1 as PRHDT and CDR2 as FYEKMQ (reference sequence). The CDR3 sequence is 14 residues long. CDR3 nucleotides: TGTGCCAGCAGCACCGGGACAGGGGCCTACGAGCAGTACTTC. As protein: CASSTGTGAYEQYF.

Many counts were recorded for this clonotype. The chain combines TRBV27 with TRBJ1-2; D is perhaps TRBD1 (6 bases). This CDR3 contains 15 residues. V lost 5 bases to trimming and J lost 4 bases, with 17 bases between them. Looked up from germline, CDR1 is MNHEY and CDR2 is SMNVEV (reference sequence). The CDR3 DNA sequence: TGTGCCAGCAGTCCGCGTGCAGGGGTGGCCTATGGCTACACCTTC. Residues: CASSPRAGVAYGYTF.

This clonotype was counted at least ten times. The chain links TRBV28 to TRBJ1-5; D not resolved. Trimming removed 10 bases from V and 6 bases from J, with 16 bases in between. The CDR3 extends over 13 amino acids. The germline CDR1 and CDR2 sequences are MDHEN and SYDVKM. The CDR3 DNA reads TGTGCCACCACAAATCAGGTTGGTCAGCCCCAGCATTTT. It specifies CATTNQVGQPQHF. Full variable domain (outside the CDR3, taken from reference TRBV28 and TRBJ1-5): DVKVTQSSRYLVKRTGEKVFLECVQDMDHENMFWYRQDPGLGLRLIYFSYDVKMKEKGDIPEGYSVSREKKERFSLILESASTNQTSMYLCATTNQVGQPQHFGDGTRLSIL.

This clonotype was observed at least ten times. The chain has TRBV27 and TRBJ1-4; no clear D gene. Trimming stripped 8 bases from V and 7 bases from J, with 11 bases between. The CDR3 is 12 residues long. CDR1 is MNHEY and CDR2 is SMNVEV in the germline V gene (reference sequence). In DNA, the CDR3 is TGTGCCAGCTGTGCTTGGGGTGAAAAACTGTTTTTT. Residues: CASCAWGEKLFF.

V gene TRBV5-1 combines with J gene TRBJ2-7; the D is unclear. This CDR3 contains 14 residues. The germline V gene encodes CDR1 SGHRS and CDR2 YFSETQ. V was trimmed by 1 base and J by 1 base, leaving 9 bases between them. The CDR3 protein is CASSLLATSYEQYF. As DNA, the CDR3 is TGCGCCAGCAGCTTGTTGGCCACTTCCTACGAGCAGTACTTC.

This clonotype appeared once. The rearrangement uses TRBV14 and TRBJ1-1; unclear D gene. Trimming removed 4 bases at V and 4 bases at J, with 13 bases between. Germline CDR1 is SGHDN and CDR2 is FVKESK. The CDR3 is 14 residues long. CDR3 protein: CASSRPPIFTEAFF. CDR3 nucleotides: TGTGCCAGCAGCCGCCCCCCAATTTTCACTGAAGCTTTCTTT.

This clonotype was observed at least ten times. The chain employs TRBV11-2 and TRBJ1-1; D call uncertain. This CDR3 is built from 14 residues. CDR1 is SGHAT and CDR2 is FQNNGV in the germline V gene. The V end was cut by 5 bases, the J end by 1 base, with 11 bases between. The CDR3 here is CASSKRVGNTEAFF. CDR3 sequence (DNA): TGTGCCAGCAGCAAACGCGTAGGGAACACTGAAGCTTTCTTT.

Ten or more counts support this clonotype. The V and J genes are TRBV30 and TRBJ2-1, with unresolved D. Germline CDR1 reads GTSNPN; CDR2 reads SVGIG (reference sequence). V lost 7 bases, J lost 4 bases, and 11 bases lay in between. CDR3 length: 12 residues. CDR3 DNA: TGTGCCTTGAGGCGGAAATACAATGAGCAGTTCTTC. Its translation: CALRRKYNEQFF.

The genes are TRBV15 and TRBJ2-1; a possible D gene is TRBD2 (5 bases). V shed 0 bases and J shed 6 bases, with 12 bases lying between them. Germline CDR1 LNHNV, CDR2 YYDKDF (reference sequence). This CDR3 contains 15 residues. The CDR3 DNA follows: TGTGCCACCAGCAGAGATTTAGGACTTCTCAATGAGCAGTTCTTC. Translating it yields CATSRDLGLLNEQFF.

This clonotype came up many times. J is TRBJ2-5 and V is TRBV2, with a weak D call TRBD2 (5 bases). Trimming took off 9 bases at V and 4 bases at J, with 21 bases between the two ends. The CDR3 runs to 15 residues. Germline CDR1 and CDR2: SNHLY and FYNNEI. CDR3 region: CASEPELDHRETQYF. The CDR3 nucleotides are TGTGCCAGTGAACCCGAACTAGACCATAGAGAGACCCAGTACTTC. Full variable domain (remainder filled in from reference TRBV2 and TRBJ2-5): EPEVTQTPSHQVTQMGQEVILRCVPISNHLYFYWYRQILGQKVEFLVSFYNNEISEKSEIFDDQFSVERPDGSNFTLKIRSTKLEDSAMYFCASEPELDHRETQYFGPGTRLLVL.

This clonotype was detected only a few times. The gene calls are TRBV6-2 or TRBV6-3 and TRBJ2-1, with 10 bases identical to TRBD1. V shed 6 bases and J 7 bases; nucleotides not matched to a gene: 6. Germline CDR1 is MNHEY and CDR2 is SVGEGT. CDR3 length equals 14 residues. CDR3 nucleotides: TGTGCCAGCAGCAGCAGACAGGGGGCGAATGAGCAGTTCTTC. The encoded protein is CASSSRQGANEQFF.

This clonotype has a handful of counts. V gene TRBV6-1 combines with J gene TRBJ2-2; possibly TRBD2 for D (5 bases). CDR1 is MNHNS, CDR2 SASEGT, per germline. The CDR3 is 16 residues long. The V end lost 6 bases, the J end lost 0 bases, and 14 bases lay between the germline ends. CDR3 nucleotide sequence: TGTGCCAGCAGCCACCTAACTAGGACGAACACCGGGGAGCTGTTTTTT. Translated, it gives CASSHLTRTNTGELFF.

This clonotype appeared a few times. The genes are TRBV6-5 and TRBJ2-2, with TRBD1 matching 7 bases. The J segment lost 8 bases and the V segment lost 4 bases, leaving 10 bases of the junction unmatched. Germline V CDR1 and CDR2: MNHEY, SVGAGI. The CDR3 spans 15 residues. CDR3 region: CASSLTGSSSGELFF. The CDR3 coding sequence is TGTGCCAGCAGTTTGACAGGGTCCTCTTCTGGGGAGCTGTTTTTT.

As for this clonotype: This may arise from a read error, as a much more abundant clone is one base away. CDR3 nucleotides: TGTGCCAGCAGCCGGGGGCCTATTCCGTTAGGTGAAAAACTGTTTTTT. It specifies CASSRGPIPLGEKLFF. This chain connects TRBV7-2 to TRBJ1-4; TRBD1 might be the D (6 bases). This CDR3 has 16 residues. Germline V gene sequence: CDR1 SGHTA, CDR2 FQGNSA. Trimming took 5 bases from V and 7 from J, leaving 20 bases between them.

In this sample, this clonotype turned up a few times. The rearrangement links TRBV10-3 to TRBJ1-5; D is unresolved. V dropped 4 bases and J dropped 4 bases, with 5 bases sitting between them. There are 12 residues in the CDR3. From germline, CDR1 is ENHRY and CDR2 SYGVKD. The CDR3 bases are TGTGCCATCAGTGTAGATAATCAGCCCCAGCATTTT. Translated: CAISVDNQPQHF.

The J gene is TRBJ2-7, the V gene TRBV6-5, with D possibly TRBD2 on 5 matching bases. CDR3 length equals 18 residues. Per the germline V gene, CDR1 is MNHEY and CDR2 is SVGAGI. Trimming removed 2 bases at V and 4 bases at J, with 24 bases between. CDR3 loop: CASSYRPPRVKGFYEQYF. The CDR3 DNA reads TGTGCCAGCAGTTACCGACCACCGCGGGTAAAAGGCTTTTACGAGCAGTACTTC.